Listed below are T cell receptor beta chains from one sample, sequenced in a study of blood T cell repertoires in COVID-19. TCRdb's copy holds only in-frame clones and misses some; the assay was immunoSEQ multiplex PCR. The profile shows around 64,000 clones, around 85% of them singletons. Specimen: peripheral blood. All receptors come from an elderly woman with acute or convalescent COVID-19. The CDR3 runs from the conserved cysteine through the conserved F or W. D genes are given only for firm matches. The size entry is marked missing in some rows and otherwise reads once, few, many or a size class.

>TRBJ2-7|TRBV19|.|TRBD2
CASSGLGLSYEQYF
TGTGCCAGTAGCGGGCTGGGACTATCCTACGAGCAGTACTTC
>TRBJ2-7|TRBV4-1|.|TRBD2
CASRGTSGLSYEQYF
TGCGCCAGCAGGGGGACTAGCGGGTTATCCTACGAGCAGTACTTC
>TRBJ2-2|TRBV21-1|once|.
CASTFRLANTGELFF
TGTGCCAGCACCTTCCGACTCGCGAACACCGGGGAGCTGTTTTTT
>TRBJ1-2|TRBV18|.|.
CASTPGENYGYTF
TGTGCCAGCACTCCGGGAGAAAACTATGGCTACACCTTC
>TRBJ1-2|TRBV29-1|.|TRBD1
CSVTRGGEGYTF
TGCAGCGTGACTCGAGGGGGCGAAGGCTACACCTTC
>TRBJ2-5|TRBV6-5|.|TRBD1
CASSTAGQGKETQYF
TGTGCCAGCAGTACAGCGGGACAGGGTAAAGAGACCCAGTACTTC
>TRBJ2-7|TRBV6-5|.|.
CASRSMLAYSYEQYF
TGTGCCAGCAGGTCCATGCTAGCGTACTCCTACGAGCAGTACTTC
>TRBJ1-4|TRBV2|.|.
CASNLVREKLFF
TGTGCCAGCAATCTCGTTCGTGAAAAACTGTTTTTT
>TRBJ1-2|TRBV5-1|.|TRBD1
CASSLGSGGNYGYTF
TGCGCCAGCAGCTTGGGGTCAGGGGGCAACTATGGCTACACCTTC
>TRBJ1-2|TRBV2|.|.
CASSSGRGGYGYTF
TGTGCCAGCAGCTCGGGACGGGGGGGCTATGGCTACACCTTC
>TRBJ1-5|TRBV5-8|.|TRBD1
CASSLGQGQPQHF
TGTGCCAGCAGCTTGGGACAGGGGCAGCCCCAGCATTTT
>TRBJ2-5|TRBV7-6|.|.
CASSLATNQETQYF
TGTGCCAGCAGCTTAGCGACAAACCAAGAGACCCAGTACTTC
>TRBJ1-2|TRBV19|.|TRBD1
CASSIPGGGYTF
TGTGCCAGTAGTATTCCAGGGGGCGGCTACACCTTC
>TRBJ1-1|TRBV9|once|TRBD1
CASSVRQGPNTEAFF
TGTGCCAGCAGCGTCCGACAGGGCCCGAACACTGAAGCTTTCTTT
>TRBJ2-2|TRBV6-5|.|TRBD1
CASRRQGGNTGELFF
TGTGCCAGCAGACGACAGGGTGGGAACACCGGGGAGCTGTTTTTT
>TRBJ2-4|TRBV7-2|.|.
CASSLEGGAKNIQYF
TGTGCCAGCAGCTTAGAAGGAGGGGCCAAAAACATTCAGTACTTC
>TRBJ2-5|TRBV3-1/TRBV3-2|few|TRBD1
CASSPGTGGQETQYF
TGTGCCAGCAGCCCCGGGACAGGGGGACAAGAGACCCAGTACTTC
>TRBJ1-4|TRBV19|.|TRBD1
CASSAGQGGTNEKLFF
TGTGCCAGTTCAGCCGGACAGGGCGGAACTAATGAAAAACTGTTTTTT
>TRBJ2-4|TRBV23-1|.|TRBD1
CASRPDRERCGTKNIQYF
TGCGCCAGCAGGCCGGACAGGGAGCGATGTGGGACCAAAAACATTCAGTACTTC
>TRBJ2-1|TRBV5-1|.|TRBD2
CASSLGASGSRNEQFF
TGCGCCAGCAGCTTGGGGGCTAGCGGGAGCAGGAATGAGCAGTTCTTC
>TRBJ2-2|TRBV18|.|TRBD1
CASSPRGQMANTGELFF
TGTGCCAGCTCACCGAGGGGACAGATGGCGAACACCGGGGAGCTGTTTTTT
>TRBJ2-7|TRBV28|.|.
CASSLVTPYEQYF
TGTGCCAGCAGTTTAGTAACACCCTACGAGCAGTACTTC
>TRBJ2-5|TRBV7-2|.|TRBD2
CASREVLAVETQYF
TGTGCCAGCAGAGAAGTACTAGCGGTTGAGACCCAGTACTTC
>TRBJ2-4|TRBV2|.|.
CASSGGLAKNIQYF
TGTGCCAGCAGTGGAGGGTTAGCCAAAAACATTCAGTACTTC
>TRBJ1-1|TRBV19|.|TRBD1
CASSIRTGRNTEAFF
TGTGCCAGTAGTATCAGGACAGGGAGGAACACTGAAGCTTTCTTT
>TRBJ1-4|TRBV7-2|.|TRBD1
CASSLRDRNREKLFF
TGTGCCAGCAGCCTAAGGGACAGGAACAGGGAAAAACTGTTTTTT
>TRBJ1-1|TRBV5-1|.|TRBD1
CASSQGGNTEAFF
TGCGCCAGCTCCCAGGGGGGGAACACTGAAGCTTTCTTT
>TRBJ1-2|TRBV6-5|.|.
CASSPWQGSGYTF
TGTGCCAGCAGTCCATGGCAGGGGTCTGGCTACACCTTC
>TRBJ1-5|TRBV19|few|TRBD1
CASSMTGLSNQPQHF
TGTGCCAGTAGTATGACAGGGTTAAGCAATCAGCCCCAGCATTTT
>TRBJ1-1|TRBV5-1|.|.
CASRSTGPQAEAFF
TGCGCCAGCAGGTCGACAGGCCCCCAAGCTGAAGCTTTCTTT
>TRBJ1-5|TRBV19|.|.
CASSIQGANQPQHF
TGTGCCAGTAGTATCCAGGGTGCCAATCAGCCCCAGCATTTT
>TRBJ2-1|TRBV29-1|.|.
CSVRGEGEQFF
TGCAGCGTGAGAGGAGAGGGTGAGCAGTTCTTC
>TRBJ2-3|TRBV7-3|.|.
CASSLGLSTDTQYF
TGTGCCAGCAGCTTAGGGCTCAGCACAGATACGCAGTATTTT
>TRBJ2-6|TRBV6-6|once|TRBD2
CASSRRIAGVGANVLTF
TGTGCCAGCAGTCGAAGGATCGCGGGGGTGGGGGCCAACGTCCTGACTTTC
>TRBJ2-4|TRBV3-1/TRBV3-2|.|.
CASSQVRGPENIQYF
TGTGCCAGCAGCCAAGTAAGAGGGCCTGAAAACATTCAGTACTTC
>TRBJ1-1|TRBV18|.|.
CASSTGQNTEAFF
TGTGCCAGCTCAACGGGACAGAACACTGAAGCTTTCTTT
>TRBJ1-2|TRBV7-9|.|.
CASSPREVGTLNYGYTF
TGTGCCAGCAGCCCGCGGGAGGTAGGGACTCTTAACTATGGCTACACCTTC
>TRBJ2-3|TRBV28|.|TRBD2
CASSFWRGGADTQYF
TGTGCCAGCAGTTTTTGGCGGGGGGGCGCGGATACGCAGTATTTT
>TRBJ2-5|TRBV18|.|.
CASSPWPQETQYF
TGTGCCAGCTCACCATGGCCTCAAGAGACCCAGTACTTC
>TRBJ1-5|TRBV28|.|.
CASAWPNQPQHF
TGTGCCAGCGCCTGGCCGAATCAGCCCCAGCATTTT
>TRBJ1-2|TRBV2|.|.
CASTRSGTFNGYTF
TGTGCCAGCACTAGATCCGGGACATTTAATGGCTACACCTTC
>TRBJ1-1|TRBV3-1/TRBV3-2|once|.
CASSALRGRTEAFF
TGTGCCAGCAGCGCACTCAGGGGTCGAACTGAAGCTTTCTTT
>TRBJ2-1|TRBV6-5|.|.
CASSYGLSNEQFF
TGTGCCAGCAGTTACGGACTCAGCAATGAGCAGTTCTTC
>TRBJ2-7|TRBV21-1|once|.
CASSARQAVTYEQYF
TGTGCCAGCAGCGCGAGACAGGCCGTTACTTACGAGCAGTACTTC
>TRBJ1-3|TRBV7-2|.|.
CASNRNSGNTIYF
TGTGCCAGCAACAGGAACTCTGGAAACACCATATATTTT
>TRBJ2-3|TRBV7-9|.|.
CASSAGRDSRDTQYF
TGTGCCAGCAGTGCAGGCCGGGACTCCAGGGATACGCAGTATTTT
>TRBJ1-3|TRBV9|.|.
CASSVGQAGNTIYF
TGTGCCAGCAGCGTAGGGCAGGCTGGAAACACCATATATTTT
>TRBJ2-2|TRBV24-1|.|.
CATTSNTGELFF
TGTGCCACCACGAGCAACACCGGGGAGCTGTTTTTT
>TRBJ2-5|TRBV19|.|.
CASSMGLTGKETQYF
TGTGCCAGTAGTATGGGTTTAACGGGAAAAGAGACCCAGTACTTC
>TRBJ1-6|TRBV28|.|.
CASSGQTYSPLHF
TGTGCCAGCAGCGGACAGACCTATTCACCCCTCCACTTT
>TRBJ2-1|TRBV19|.|TRBD2
CASTKGLYNEQFF
TGTGCCAGTACCAAGGGACTATACAATGAGCAGTTCTTC
>TRBJ2-5|TRBV28|once|.
CASSLRRAQYF
TGTGCCAGCAGTTTAAGGCGGGCCCAGTACTTC
>TRBJ1-6|TRBV5-1|.|.
CASREPPTVLSPLHF
TGCGCCAGCAGAGAGCCCCCCACGGTACTCTCACCCCTCCACTTT
>TRBJ2-1|TRBV28|.|.
CASSLVSGGGARHNEQFF
TGTGCCAGCAGTTTAGTTTCGGGGGGCGGGGCGCGTCACAATGAGCAGTTCTTC
>TRBJ1-4|TRBV30|.|TRBD1
CAWDRGEEKLFF
TGTGCCTGGGACAGGGGGGAAGAAAAACTGTTTTTT
>TRBJ2-1|TRBV28|.|TRBD2
CAIRDSGRADEQFF
TGTGCCATCCGGGATAGCGGGAGGGCCGATGAGCAGTTCTTC